The 5 T cell receptor beta chains below all came from one sample that was sequenced in a study of blood T cell repertoires in COVID-19. TCRdb keeps only in-frame clones here, not all; method: immunoSEQ multiplex PCR. The profile covers some 130,000 clones, with approximately 81% appearing a single time and around 4.1% taken by the ten largest. Input material: peripheral blood. These receptors were collected from a woman aged 80 or over with acute or convalescent COVID-19.

The V and J genes are TRBV30 and TRBJ2-3, with 11 bases lining up with TRBD2. Germline V CDR1 and CDR2: GTSNPN, SVGIG (reference sequence). Losses at the gene ends were 7 bases for V and 8 bases for J; bases not matched to a gene: 8. The CDR3 loop spans 13 amino acids. CDR3: CAYLAGGGLTQYF. The CDR3 coding sequence is TGTGCCTACCTAGCGGGAGGTGGGCTTACGCAGTATTTT. The whole variable domain, filled in from reference TRBV30 and TRBJ2-3, reads SQTIHQWPATLVQPVGSPLSLECTVEGTSNPNLYWYRQAAGRGLQLLFYSVGIGQISSEVPQNLSASRPQDRQFILSSKKLLLSDSGFYLCAYLAGGGLTQYFGPGTRLTVL.

The table lists this clone with a count of one. V is TRBV19 and J is TRBJ1-6, with a possible D match to TRBD1 (6 bases). CDR1 and CDR2 from the germline V gene are LNHDA and SQIVND (reference sequence). The CDR3 runs 15 residues. Trimming cost V 7 bases and J 6 bases, with 16 bases left between them. CDR3 sequence (DNA): TGTGCCAGTACCACAACAAGGACAGCTAATTCACCCCTCCACTTT. Translated, it gives CASTTTRTANSPLHF.

The chain is built from TRBV19 and TRBJ2-3; D possibly corresponds to TRBD1 (5 bases). Germline loops: CDR1 LNHDA, CDR2 SQIVND (reference sequence). This CDR3 spans 12 amino acids. Trimming shortened V by 4 bases and J by 6 bases, and 8 bases separated the two germline ends. CDR3 amino acids: CASSNRQDTQYF. The CDR3, as DNA: TGTGCCAGTAGTAATCGACAGGATACGCAGTATTTT.

The chain employs TRBV7-2 and TRBJ1-3; a possible D gene is TRBD1 (6 bases). The CDR3 loop spans 13 amino acids. Looked up from germline, CDR1 is SGHTA and CDR2 is FQGNSA. Trimming pared 5 bases from V and 4 bases from J, leaving 9 bases between. The CDR3 DNA sequence: TGTGCCAGCAGCGTTGGACAGGGAAACACCATATATTTT. This codes for CASSVGQGNTIYF.

For this clone: At one end the junction does not follow the germline gene, possibly because of a read error. The gene calls are TRBV7-7 and TRBJ1-1, with D possibly TRBD1 on 5 matching bases. Germline V gives CDR1 SSHAT, CDR2 FNYEAQ (reference sequence). CDR3 size: 13 residues. The CDR3 DNA sequence: TGTGCTAGCAGCTTAGGGGAGGACACTGAAGCTTTCTTT. It encodes CASSLGEDTEAFF.